Following are 2 T cell receptor beta chains from one sample sequenced in a study of T cells in Graves' hyperthyroidism and ophthalmopathy. Using RNA transcripts as the source, TCR beta CDR3 regions were amplified. With the HTBI primer set, the TCR CDR3 went through a first round of RT-PCR. TCRdb called the multiplex PCR reads again in MiXCR, with one record for every CDR3 protein. The sample carries approximately 700,000 distinct CDR3 sequences, 45% recorded once. The specimen was peripheral blood or thyroid tissue (not recorded which). These receptors all come from an adult man with Graves' disease, either hyperthyroidism or ophthalmopathy (not recorded which).

The chain links TRBV7-9 to TRBJ2-7, with TRBD1 as a possible D gene (6 bases). The CDR3 length is 16 residues. Between the trimmed V and J ends, which lost 0 bases and 5 bases, there was a span of 17 bases. CDR1 is SEHNR, CDR2 FQNEAQ, per germline (reference sequence). The chain's CDR3 is CASSLAGTGILHEQYF. The CDR3 bases are TGTGCCAGCAGCTTAGCGGGAACAGGGATCCTACACGAGCAGTACTTC.

This clonotype was picked up one time. V is TRBV25-1 and J is TRBJ1-1, with D hard to call. Looked up from germline, CDR1 is MGHDK and CDR2 is SYGVNS. The CDR3 extends over 15 amino acids. The V end was cut by 5 bases, the J end by 1 base, with 14 bases between. The CDR3 bases are TGTGCCAGCAGTTCCCGACTAGACGCGAACACTGAAGCTTTCTTT. Protein product: CASSSRLDANTEAFF.